This is a list of T cell receptor beta chains from one sample in a study of blood T cell repertoires in COVID-19. Using immunoSEQ multiplex PCR, the repertoire was profiled, and TCRdb retains in-frame clones only, with some absent. The repertoire has a few hundred thousand clones, around 90% of them found once; the top ten carry about 2%. The sequencing sample was made of peripheral blood. These receptors originate from a woman aged 55 to 70 with COVID-19, enrolled during active disease. Both conserved end residues are part of each CDR3. A D gene is named only where the DNA matches it firmly. Clone size is shown for a subset of rows, as once, few, many or a class of expanded clone.

j_gene: TRBJ2-1
d_gene: NA
v_gene: TRBV21-1
abundance: NA
CDR3nt: TGTGCCAGCACCCCCAGGGGTTGCTACAATGAGCAGTTCTTC
CDR3aa: CASTPRGCYNEQFF

j_gene: TRBJ1-2
d_gene: NA
v_gene: TRBV7-2
abundance: once
CDR3nt: TGTGCCAGCAGATACAAACGGAACGGAGGGACTAACTATGGCTACACCTTC
CDR3aa: CASRYKRNGGTNYGYTF

j_gene: TRBJ1-1
d_gene: NA
v_gene: TRBV6-2/TRBV6-3
abundance: NA
CDR3nt: TGTGCCAGCAGTCCATTCACGGGATCGAAGAGGGCTTTCTTT
CDR3aa: CASSPFTGSKRAFF

j_gene: TRBJ1-1
d_gene: TRBD1
v_gene: TRBV6-2/TRBV6-3
abundance: NA
CDR3nt: TGTGCCAGCAGTACCGGACAGGGGGGAACTGAAGCTTTCTTT
CDR3aa: CASSTGQGGTEAFF

j_gene: TRBJ1-2
d_gene: TRBD1
v_gene: TRBV7-2
abundance: NA
CDR3nt: TGTGCCAGCAGTCCGAGGACAGGGGTTGACTATGGCTACACCTTC
CDR3aa: CASSPRTGVDYGYTF

j_gene: TRBJ1-1
d_gene: NA
v_gene: TRBV11-2
abundance: NA
CDR3nt: TGTGCCAGCAGCGGCGGCGGGTACACTGAAGCTTTCTTT
CDR3aa: CASSGGGYTEAFF

j_gene: TRBJ1-2
d_gene: NA
v_gene: TRBV9
abundance: NA
CDR3nt: TGTGCCAGCAGTCCTAATTACAGCGGTCTAGGAAACACCTTC
CDR3aa: CASSPNYSGLGNTF

j_gene: TRBJ2-5
d_gene: NA
v_gene: TRBV15
abundance: NA
CDR3nt: TGTGCCACCAGCAGCGGGGAGACCCAGTACTTC
CDR3aa: CATSSGETQYF

j_gene: TRBJ1-2
d_gene: NA
v_gene: TRBV2
abundance: NA
CDR3nt: TGTGCCAGCAGTGAAGCACGGGGGGCGGGTCTGGGCTACACCTTC
CDR3aa: CASSEARGAGLGYTF

j_gene: TRBJ1-3
d_gene: NA
v_gene: TRBV10-3
abundance: few
CDR3nt: TGTGCCATCAGCCAGGTGGGAGGGACTGGAAACACCATATATTTT
CDR3aa: CAISQVGGTGNTIYF

j_gene: TRBJ2-1
d_gene: TRBD2
v_gene: TRBV19
abundance: NA
CDR3nt: TGTGCCAGTAGGGGGGGGTTCGGTGAGCAGTTCTTC
CDR3aa: CASRGGFGEQFF

j_gene: TRBJ2-7
d_gene: NA
v_gene: TRBV12-5
abundance: NA
CDR3nt: TGTGCTAGTGGTCCCAGGTCTTTCTCCTACGAGCAGTACTTC
CDR3aa: CASGPRSFSYEQYF

j_gene: TRBJ1-6
d_gene: TRBD1
v_gene: TRBV13
abundance: NA
CDR3nt: TGTGCCAGCAGCTCGGGACAGGGCTCCTATTCACCCCTCCACTTT
CDR3aa: CASSSGQGSYSPLHF

j_gene: TRBJ2-5
d_gene: NA
v_gene: TRBV7-8
abundance: NA
CDR3nt: TGTGCCAGCAGCTTTGACTCGCGGGAAGAGACCCAGTACTTC
CDR3aa: CASSFDSREETQYF

j_gene: TRBJ1-2
d_gene: TRBD1
v_gene: TRBV30
abundance: NA
CDR3nt: TGTGCCTGGAATGTACCCCGCCTCCGGGACAGGGGGCTGGATGGCTACACCTTC
CDR3aa: CAWNVPRLRDRGLDGYTF

j_gene: TRBJ1-1
d_gene: TRBD1
v_gene: TRBV3-1/TRBV3-2
abundance: NA
CDR3nt: TGTGCCAGCAGCCAACCCGGGGGGACAGGGGGCACTGAAGCTTTCTTT
CDR3aa: CASSQPGGTGGTEAFF

j_gene: TRBJ1-5
d_gene: NA
v_gene: TRBV19
abundance: NA
CDR3nt: TGTGCCAGTAGGGGGAACGGGGGAGGCCCCCAGCATTTT
CDR3aa: CASRGNGGGPQHF

j_gene: TRBJ1-1
d_gene: NA
v_gene: TRBV18
abundance: NA
CDR3nt: TGTGCCAGCTCACCGCAGGACAGGAACACTGAAGCTTTCTTT
CDR3aa: CASSPQDRNTEAFF

j_gene: TRBJ2-7
d_gene: NA
v_gene: TRBV18
abundance: NA
CDR3nt: TGTGCCAGCTCACCACCTCTCGGGGGGCTTGACGAGCAGTACTTC
CDR3aa: CASSPPLGGLDEQYF

j_gene: TRBJ2-5
d_gene: NA
v_gene: TRBV10-3
abundance: once
CDR3nt: TGTGCCATTGGACGGGAGTACCAAGAGACCCAGTACTTC
CDR3aa: CAIGREYQETQYF

j_gene: TRBJ1-1
d_gene: NA
v_gene: TRBV7-2
abundance: few
CDR3nt: TGTGCCAGCAGCAGTAACCCGGGAGCCACTGAAGCTTTCTTT
CDR3aa: CASSSNPGATEAFF

j_gene: TRBJ2-5
d_gene: TRBD2
v_gene: TRBV7-9
abundance: NA
CDR3nt: TGTGCCAGCAGCTTTGGCGGGGGGGCTTTGGAGACCCAGTACTTC
CDR3aa: CASSFGGGALETQYF

j_gene: TRBJ1-6
d_gene: NA
v_gene: TRBV4-3
abundance: NA
CDR3nt: TGCGCCAGCAGCCAAGTCGGGCAGGGGAGCAATTCACCCCTCCACTTT
CDR3aa: CASSQVGQGSNSPLHF

j_gene: TRBJ1-3
d_gene: TRBD1
v_gene: TRBV19
abundance: NA
CDR3nt: TGTGCCAGTAGTGCAACAGGGGAGAGCAACACCATATATTTT
CDR3aa: CASSATGESNTIYF

j_gene: TRBJ1-4
d_gene: NA
v_gene: TRBV9
abundance: few
CDR3nt: TGTGCCAGCAGCGTGACAGGATTTAATGAAAAACTGTTTTTT
CDR3aa: CASSVTGFNEKLFF

j_gene: TRBJ1-1
d_gene: TRBD1
v_gene: TRBV5-5
abundance: NA
CDR3nt: TGTGCCAGCAGCCGGACAGGGGGCTCTTACACTGAAGCTTTCTTT
CDR3aa: CASSRTGGSYTEAFF

j_gene: TRBJ1-5
d_gene: NA
v_gene: TRBV5-6
abundance: NA
CDR3nt: TGTGCCAGCAGCCGGGGGGGCAGCAATCAGCCCCAGCATTTT
CDR3aa: CASSRGGSNQPQHF

j_gene: TRBJ1-2
d_gene: TRBD1
v_gene: TRBV19
abundance: NA
CDR3nt: TGTGCCAGTAGTACTAGGACAGGGACCGGCTACACCTTC
CDR3aa: CASSTRTGTGYTF

j_gene: TRBJ2-7
d_gene: NA
v_gene: TRBV28
abundance: NA
CDR3nt: TGTGCCAGCAGACTCCAGGGAACGTACGAGCAGTACTTC
CDR3aa: CASRLQGTYEQYF

j_gene: TRBJ2-5
d_gene: NA
v_gene: TRBV7-3
abundance: few
CDR3nt: TGTGCCAGAAAGGTCCCACTAAACCAAGAGACCCAGTACTTC
CDR3aa: CARKVPLNQETQYF

j_gene: TRBJ2-5
d_gene: TRBD2
v_gene: TRBV7-2
abundance: once
CDR3nt: TGTGCCAGCAGCTTCAACGGGGGGGCTGAAGAGACCCAGTACTTC
CDR3aa: CASSFNGGAEETQYF